This T cell receptor beta chain was observed in a study of PD-L1 blockade in urothelial cancer. Study findings and constraints: Lower than median blood TCR clonality before treatment predicted better survival.

Germline V gives CDR1 WSHSY, CDR2 SAAADI. V was pared by 7 bases and J by 5 bases, with 14 bases between. The CDR3 totals 14 residues. Time point reported: peripheral blood 6 weeks after treatment start. This clone was seen a single time. Its antigen is still unknown. The table came from immunoSEQ multiplex PCR; TCRdb's copy has only in-frame clones and leaves some out. The profile shows about 36,000 clones, approximately 88% of them singletons. The sequenced sample was PBMCs, obtained around atezolizumab (anti-PD-L1) treatment. The TCR comes from a man aged 40-50 years with urothelial cancer. V and J are TRBV10-2 and TRBJ1-4; maybe TRBD1 (5 bases). The DNA for the CDR3 is TGCGCCAGCACAGACAGTCACCACAATGAAAAACTGTTTTTT. It codes for CASTDSHHNEKLFF.